Sequencing of this T cell receptor (beta chain) was carried out in a study of OX40 agonist ivuxolimab in advanced cancers. Regarding the research as a whole: Ivuxolimab, which targeted the costimulatory receptor OX40 (CD134), was an agonistic, fully human IgG2 monoclonal antibody. Intravenous ivuxolimab was administered to patients every 2 weeks at six dose levels: 0.01, 0.1, 0.3, 1.5, 3 and 10 mg/kg. Among the roughly 54 dose-escalation patients, around 20 had hepatocellular carcinoma, 15 or so melanoma, 9 renal cell carcinoma and 9 head and neck cancer. The dose-escalation cohort was about 87% male with a mean age of about 60 years, ranging from roughly 20 to 80. Patients were allowed to have had prior anti-PD-1, anti-PD-L1 or anti-CTLA-4 therapy, and roughly 40% of the dose-escalation patients had previously received checkpoint inhibitors. Partial responses occurred in three dose-escalation patients, of whom one had hepatocellular carcinoma and two had cutaneous melanoma. The purpose of peripheral TCRbeta sequencing was to test whether ivuxolimab changed TCR sequence diversity and led to clonal T-cell expansion. The monotherapy dose-escalation portion (N of about 50 patients) of the phase I ivuxolimab trial is reported in the paper. On the study overall, not on this receptor specifically: Which antigens the clonally expanded peripheral T cells were specific for was not determined. At doses of 0.1 to 3.0 mg/kg, clonal expansion of both CD4+ and CD8+ T cells in blood was seen between baseline and week 6. In partial responders in the 0.1-3.0 mg/kg groups, normalized peripheral clonal expansion was found to be among the lowest, especially among CD8+ T cells. Low levels of normalized T-cell clonal expansion were also shown by some nonresponding patients. On average, CD8+ T cells showed more expanded clones than CD4+ T cells after ivuxolimab.

The trial excluded patients who had a history of autoimmune disease or were on systemic immunosuppression. Peripheral blood for TCR sequencing was collected from all dose cohorts at baseline, on cycle 4 day 1, and on cycle 7 day 1. The samples were taken from a phase I, first-in-human, multicenter, open-label dose-escalation trial of ivuxolimab. Adults with locally advanced or metastatic head and neck squamous cell, hepatocellular, melanoma or renal cell carcinoma were enrolled in the trial. Before TCR sequencing, CD4+ T cells and CD8+ T cells were sorted from peripheral blood as separate populations. Genomic DNA was isolated from the sorted cells so that the TCRbeta CDR3 region could be sequenced. The immunoSEQ Assay was used for sequencing of TCRbeta CDR3 regions. The table was pulled from immuneACCESS by TCRdb, which kept in-frame rearrangements only. Such tables lose some clones; where checked, under half of the loss comes from unresolved V genes, and the rest has no known cause. Here the sample has about 60,000 clones; approximately 86% occur a single time. The ten largest clonotypes hold around 0.6% of the sample.

Of note for this clone: No cognate antigen has been identified for it. Nothing much larger sits one base from this clone, and base qualities are not available.

This TCR was recovered from an adult with an advanced solid tumor such as melanoma, head and neck, liver or kidney cancer. Material: CD4+ or CD8+ T cells sorted from blood, obtained in a trial of the OX40 agonist ivuxolimab.

CDR3 loop: CASSRRDSGNTIYF. Read as DNA, the sequence is TGTGCCAGCAGCCGACGGGACTCTGGAAACACCATATATTTT. The V gene is TRBV2 and the J gene is TRBJ1-3, with the D gene not confidently named. CDR3 length: 14 amino acids, cysteine to phenylalanine. Only the CDR3 portion is preserved as DNA: 42 bases, with reading frame beginning at the first base. Cut back by 6 bases and 0 bases, the V and J ends lie 9 bases apart. CDR1 and CDR2 are read off the germline V gene as SNHLY and FYNNEI. The entire variable domain, with the stretches around the CDR3 drawn from the reference TRBV2 and TRBJ1-3 proteins, is EPEVTQTPSHQVTQMGQEVILRCVPISNHLYFYWYRQILGQKVEFLVSFYNNEISEKSEIFDDQFSVERPDGSNFTLKIRSTKLEDSAMYFCASSRRDSGNTIYFGEGSWLTVV.